These 30 T cell receptor beta chains originate from one sample sequenced in a study of blood T cell repertoires in COVID-19. Sequenced by immunoSEQ multiplex PCR; TCRdb stores in-frame clones only, minus some. The sample has about 230,000 clones; 84% are singletons. The sequenced sample consisted of PBMCs or T cells enriched from blood (not recorded which). Receptor source: a man between 60 and 75 years old who had recovered from COVID-19.

V and J are TRBV21-1 and TRBJ2-7; the table assigns TRBD1, which was not confirmed against the DNA. TRBV21-1 is labeled a pseudogene. This CDR3 spans 16 amino acids. The CDR3 loop reads CASSNRPGGVYYEQYF. DNA for the CDR3: TGTGCCAGCAGCAACAGGCCAGGGGGCGTCTACTACGAGCAGTACTTC.

CDR3: CASTPSGAGYSGNTIYF. In nucleotides, the CDR3 is TGTGCCAGCACCCCGAGCGGGGCCGGTTACTCTGGAAACACCATATATTTT. The chain recombines TRBV7-2 with TRBJ1-3; D might be TRBD1 (5 bases). This CDR3 comprises 17 residues. Trimming pared 7 bases from V and 0 bases from J, leaving 19 bases between. From germline, CDR1 is SGHTA and CDR2 FQGNSA.

This clone occurred a few times. The chain joins TRBV4-3 to TRBJ1-4; D gene ambiguous. V gave up 4 bases and J gave up 1 base, with 13 bases separating them. Per the germline V gene, CDR1 is LGHNA and CDR2 is YSLEER. This CDR3 spans 16 amino acids. CDR3 nucleotides: TGCGCCAGCAGCCGGGCCCTCCAGCAAACTAATGAAAAACTGTTTTTT. Amino acid sequence: CASSRALQQTNEKLFF.

The V and J genes are TRBV19 and TRBJ1-5; no definite D call. V gave up 1 base and J gave up 2 bases, with 12 bases separating them. This CDR3 region has 16 residues. CDR1 LNHDA and CDR2 SQIVND come from the germline V gene (reference sequence). CDR3 DNA sequence: TGTGCCAGTAGTATAGCGGAGAATCGTGGCAATCAGCCCCAGCATTTT. The encoded protein is CASSIAENRGNQPQHF.

V and J are TRBV6-1 and TRBJ1-6; 9 bases agree with TRBD1. The CDR3 has 15 residues. CDR1 and CDR2 from the germline V gene are MNHNS and SASEGT. J was trimmed by 14 bases and V by 5 bases; bases with no gene match: 13. This CDR3 reads CASSTTGTGSISLHF. The CDR3 bases are TGTGCCAGCAGTACGACCGGGACAGGGAGTATATCCCTCCACTTT.

DNA of the CDR3: TGTGCCAGCAGTGAAGGGATGGGGCAGACCCAAGAGACCCAGTACTTC. Translated, it gives CASSEGMGQTQETQYF. This rearrangement joins TRBV6-1 to TRBJ2-5; D might be TRBD1 (5 bases). The CDR3 contains 16 residues. From germline, CDR1 is MNHNS and CDR2 SASEGT. Trimming removed 1 base from V and 1 base from J, with 13 bases in between.

The chain uses TRBV3-1 (or the pseudogene TRBV3-2) and TRBJ2-2; D is undetermined. This CDR3 has 13 amino acids. The V gene's germline CDR1 is LGHDT and CDR2 YNNKEL (reference sequence). V was clipped by 4 bases and J by 0 bases, with 3 bases between them. The chain's CDR3 is CASSLTNTGELFF. The CDR3 DNA reads TGTGCCAGCAGCCTAACGAACACCGGGGAGCTGTTTTTT.

The chain employs TRBV19 and TRBJ1-5; no reliable D call. The CDR3 is 14 amino acids. Germline V gives CDR1 LNHDA, CDR2 SQIVND (reference sequence). The V gene lost 8 bases and the J gene lost 1 base, with 12 bases spanning the gap. The CDR3 loop is CASAPGLSNQPQHF. CDR3 nucleotides: TGTGCCAGTGCTCCAGGATTAAGCAATCAGCCCCAGCATTTT.

The gene calls are TRBV6-5 and TRBJ2-1; 12 bases are a match to TRBD2. There are 14 residues in the CDR3. Germline V CDR1 and CDR2: MNHEY, SVGAGI. J was trimmed by 4 bases and V by 10 bases; bases with no gene match: 5. CDR3 amino acids: CATRTSGVYNEQFF. CDR3 DNA sequence: TGTGCCACCAGGACTAGCGGGGTTTACAATGAGCAGTTCTTC.

This clone was observed a handful of times. The chain combines TRBV19 with TRBJ2-2; 7 bases match TRBD1. Germline CDR1 LNHDA, CDR2 SQIVND (reference sequence). CDR3 length: 16 residues. V was clipped by 6 bases and J by 3 bases; unmatched bases: 10. CDR3 coding DNA: TGTGCCAGTAGAACATCGGGACAGACTTACACCGGGGAGCTGTTTTTT. This gives the protein CASRTSGQTYTGELFF.

The chain couples TRBV7-9 to TRBJ2-7; the match to TRBD1 covers 8 bases. The CDR3 covers 15 residues. Germline V CDR1 and CDR2: SEHNR, FQNEAQ (reference sequence). V shed 0 bases and J 6 bases; nucleotides not matched to a gene: 7. The CDR3 region has the DNA TGTGCCAGCAGCTTAGCCGGACAGGGCCTCGTCGAGCAGTACTTC. This encodes CASSLAGQGLVEQYF. The full variable domain, its missing parts supplied by reference TRBV7-9 and TRBJ2-7, is DTGVSQNPRHKITKRGQNVTFRCDPISEHNRLYWYRQTLGQGPEFLTYFQNEAQLEKSRLLSDRFSAERPKGSFSTLEIQRTEQGDSAMYLCASSLAGQGLVEQYFGPGTRLTVT.

The rearrangement links TRBV6-5 to TRBJ1-4, with 11 nucleotides matching TRBD1. The CDR3 sequence is 15 residues long. The germline CDR1 and CDR2 sequences are MNHEY and SVGAGI. Trimming removed 6 bases from V and 3 bases from J; junction bases left unmatched: 3. In DNA, the CDR3 is TGTGCCAGCAGGGACAGGGGGCGGTCTAATGAAAAACTGTTTTTT. It translates to CASRDRGRSNEKLFF.

This clone was detected once. V gene TRBV6-5 combines with J gene TRBJ2-4; D might be TRBD1 (5 bases). The CDR3 totals 14 residues. Between the trimmed V and J ends, which lost 5 bases and 4 bases, there was a span of 12 bases. Per germline, CDR1 MNHEY and CDR2 SVGAGI. The CDR3 coding sequence is TGTGCCAGCAGTAAAACAGGAGTAAAAAACATTCAGTACTTC. As protein: CASSKTGVKNIQYF.

V gene TRBV12-3 or TRBV12-4 combines with J gene TRBJ1-5; no definite D call. The CDR3 runs 13 residues. V was pared by 6 bases and J by 9 bases, with 15 bases between. The chain's CDR3 is CASSPDPGRPQHF. The CDR3 region has the DNA TGTGCCAGCAGCCCAGATCCCGGGAGGCCCCAGCATTTT.

The chain combines TRBV6-5 with TRBJ1-2; 8 bases are a match to TRBD1. CDR3 length: 14 residues. Germline V gene sequence: CDR1 MNHEY, CDR2 SVGAGI. J gave up 3 bases and V 6 bases, and 6 bases lay outside the gene matches. CDR3 amino acids: CASSGTGWDYGYTF. The CDR3 DNA reads as TGTGCCAGCAGCGGGACAGGTTGGGACTATGGCTACACCTTC.

The rearrangement links TRBV9 to TRBJ1-1; no reliable D call. Germline CDR1 is SGDLS and CDR2 is YYNGEE. V was pared by 0 bases and J by 0 bases, with 3 bases between. The CDR3 runs 13 residues. The CDR3, as DNA: TGTGCCAGCAGCGTAGCAGTGAACACTGAAGCTTTCTTT. It encodes CASSVAVNTEAFF.

This chain links TRBV15 with TRBJ2-1; D is possibly TRBD1 (6 bases). CDR1 LNHNV and CDR2 YYDKDF come from the germline V gene (reference sequence). This CDR3 comprises 14 residues. The V and J ends lost 4 bases and 3 bases respectively, with 10 bases between them. For the CDR3, the DNA is TGTGCCACCAGCAAAGTGGACAGCTACAATGAGCAGTTCTTC. It is translated as CATSKVDSYNEQFF. The full variable domain, with the rest looked up from reference TRBV15 and TRBJ2-1, is DAMVIQNPRYQVTQFGKPVTLSCSQTLNHNVMYWYQQKSSQAPKLLFHYYDKDFNNEADTPDNFQSRRPNTSFCFLDIRSPGLGDTAMYLCATSKVDSYNEQFFGPGTRLTVL.

The chain uses TRBV7-9 and TRBJ1-1; TRBD1 aligns across 9 bases. Germline V gene lookup returns CDR1 SEHNR and CDR2 FQNEAQ (reference sequence). The V and J ends lost 5 bases and 6 bases, in that order; junction bases with no gene match: 7. This CDR3 comprises 14 residues. CDR3: CASSLRDRAAEAFF. The DNA of the CDR3 is TGTGCCAGCAGCCTCCGGGACAGGGCGGCTGAAGCTTTCTTT.

This chain joins TRBV6-5 and TRBJ1-6; D not resolved. The length of the CDR3 is 15 residues. V was cut by 3 bases and J by 10 bases, with 16 bases left in between. Germline V gene data show CDR1 as MNHEY and CDR2 as SVGAGI. CDR3 nucleotides: TGTGCCAGCAGTTATTCGGCGCGAGGGAGGTCACCCCTCCACTTT. Translation gives CASSYSARGRSPLHF.

V is TRBV6-6 and J is TRBJ2-7, with 7 bases that match TRBD1. The V gene end was trimmed by 0 bases and the J gene end by 6 bases; junction bases not matched to a gene: 8. Germline lookup yields CDR1 MNHNY and CDR2 SVGAGI (reference sequence). The CDR3 contains 15 residues. CDR3 amino acids: CASSYSNRGSGEQYF. DNA of the CDR3: TGTGCCAGCAGTTACTCTAACAGGGGCTCGGGCGAGCAGTACTTC.

The V and J genes are TRBV6-5 and TRBJ1-5; the match to TRBD1 covers 8 bases. Germline lookup yields CDR1 MNHEY and CDR2 SVGAGI. Losses at the gene ends were 5 bases for V and 3 bases for J; bases not matched to a gene: 6. This CDR3 region has 15 residues. CDR3 coding DNA: TGTGCCAGCAGTAAGACAGGGGATCCCAATCAGCCCCAGCATTTT. It is translated as CASSKTGDPNQPQHF.

This chain connects TRBV7-9 to TRBJ1-3; D gene uncertain. V lost 1 base to trimming and J lost 0 bases, with 4 bases between them. CDR3 size: 14 residues. The V gene's germline CDR1 is SEHNR and CDR2 FQNEAQ (reference sequence). Here the CDR3 DNA reads TGTGCCAGCAGCTTAGTCAGCTCTGGAAACACCATATATTTT. Its protein is CASSLVSSGNTIYF.

The rearrangement uses TRBV12-3 or TRBV12-4 and TRBJ1-4; D is ambiguous. The CDR3 has 12 amino acids. Trimming removed 6 bases from V and 7 bases from J, with 9 bases in between. The chain's CDR3 is CASSPGSEKLFF. CDR3 nucleotides: TGTGCCAGCAGCCCGGGGAGTGAAAAACTGTTTTTT.

The chain links TRBV27 to TRBJ1-4; D is unresolved. In germline, CDR1 is MNHEY, CDR2 SMNVEV (reference sequence). The CDR3 contains 13 residues. Trimming left V 5 bases short and J 8 bases short, with 12 bases between. CDR3 coding DNA: TGTGCCAGCAGTACTCGGGGTACGGAAAAACTGTTTTTT. It specifies CASSTRGTEKLFF.

This clone came up once. The chain joins TRBV19 to TRBJ1-3; no definite D call. Trimming removed 4 bases from V and 4 bases from J, with 5 bases in between. The CDR3 is made up of 12 amino acids. Per the germline V gene, CDR1 is LNHDA and CDR2 is SQIVND (reference sequence). The DNA for the CDR3 is TGTGCCAGTAGTACACGGGGAAACACCATATATTTT. It translates to CASSTRGNTIYF.

This rearrangement joins TRBV18 to TRBJ2-3; maybe TRBD1 (5 bases). Between the trimmed V and J ends, which lost 3 bases and 2 bases, there was a span of 9 bases. The CDR3 has 14 residues. The germline V gene has CDR1 KGHSH and CDR2 LQKENI. DNA of the CDR3: TGTGCCAGCTCACCCACAGGTTACACAGATACGCAGTATTTT. Residues: CASSPTGYTDTQYF.

This sequence joins TRBV5-1 and TRBJ2-2; D may be TRBD1 (6 bases). Germline V gives CDR1 SGHRS, CDR2 YFSETQ. The CDR3 has 16 amino acids. V was cut by 2 bases and J by 0 bases, with 11 bases left in between. The CDR3 loop reads CASSLGTSTNTGELFF. The CDR3 DNA is TGCGCCAGCAGCTTAGGGACATCAACGAACACCGGGGAGCTGTTTTTT. Together with reference TRBV5-1 and TRBJ2-2, the CDR3 gives the full variable domain: KAGVTQTPRYLIKTRGQQVTLSCSPISGHRSVSWYQQTPGQGLQFLFEYFSETQRNKGNFPGRFSGRQFSNSRSEMNVSTLELGDSALYLCASSLGTSTNTGELFFGEGSRLTVL.

V is TRBV5-6 and J is TRBJ1-6; a weak D match, TRBD1 (6 bases). The CDR3 is 14 residues long. V dropped 0 bases and J dropped 9 bases, with 10 bases sitting between them. Germline loops: CDR1 SGHDT, CDR2 YYEEEE. Written as DNA, the CDR3 is TGTGCCAGCAGCTTGGCAGGGGTAGCTTCACCCCTCCACTTT. Protein product: CASSLAGVASPLHF.

This clone was seen only once. This chain uses TRBV5-6 with TRBJ1-5, with D possibly matching TRBD1 (6 bases). Germline V gives CDR1 SGHDT, CDR2 YYEEEE. The CDR3 loop spans 16 amino acids. V lost 4 bases and J 2 bases, leaving 16 bases between the germline ends. Written as DNA, the CDR3 is TGTGCCAGCAGCACGGGGACACGACGGGGCAATCAGCCCCAGCATTTT. This gives the protein CASSTGTRRGNQPQHF.

The chain carries TRBV3-1 (or the pseudogene TRBV3-2) and TRBJ1-6; D unclear. From germline, CDR1 is LGHDT and CDR2 YNNKEL (reference sequence). V was cut by 4 bases and J by 7 bases, with 11 bases left in between. The CDR3 sequence is 14 residues long. The CDR3 bases are TGTGCCAGCAGCCGTTGGACTGGGAATTCACCCCTCCACTTT. This translates into CASSRWTGNSPLHF.